This is a list of T cell receptor beta chains from one sample in a study of T cells after somatic rescue of genetic block. Profiling relied on immunoSEQ multiplex PCR, and the TCRdb table lists in-frame clones only, not all of them. Of around 52,000 clones listed, 90% to 97% are singletons. The sequencing sample was made of peripheral blood mononuclear cells (PBMCs). These TCRs come from a child less than two years old. Each CDR3 is given without its conserved first and last residue. The D gene is left open where the match is weak.

d_call: TRBD1; j_call: TRBJ1-1; v_call: TRBV6-6; cdr3_aa: ASSIDRGKTEAF
d_call: -; j_call: TRBJ1-2; v_call: TRBV6-4; cdr3_aa: ALKDPLGYT
d_call: -; j_call: TRBJ1-5; v_call: TRBV30; cdr3_aa: AWTGAGGQPQH
d_call: -; j_call: TRBJ2-3; v_call: TRBV27; cdr3_aa: ASSFLDTQY
d_call: -; j_call: TRBJ2-7; v_call: TRBV16; cdr3_aa: ASSQAGVYEQY
d_call: -; j_call: TRBJ1-6; v_call: TRBV6-1; cdr3_aa: ASSEGSPLH
d_call: TRBD2; j_call: TRBJ2-5; v_call: TRBV6-1; cdr3_aa: ASSHPTSKRETQY
d_call: TRBD2; j_call: TRBJ2-5; v_call: TRBV9; cdr3_aa: ASSLRLAGGGETQY
d_call: -; j_call: TRBJ2-7; v_call: TRBV10-3; cdr3_aa: AISKGYSYEQY
d_call: -; j_call: TRBJ2-7; v_call: TRBV5-8; cdr3_aa: ASSPVYEQY
d_call: -; j_call: TRBJ1-1; v_call: TRBV4-2; cdr3_aa: ASSQVAGEGEAF
d_call: -; j_call: TRBJ1-5; v_call: TRBV7-9; cdr3_aa: ASTEDNQPQH
d_call: TRBD2; j_call: TRBJ2-2; v_call: TRBV10-1; cdr3_aa: ASSVVASGGRELF
d_call: -; j_call: TRBJ2-7; v_call: TRBV19; cdr3_aa: ASSVTGRYEQY
d_call: -; j_call: TRBJ1-5; v_call: TRBV6-5; cdr3_aa: ASSYSGESQPQH